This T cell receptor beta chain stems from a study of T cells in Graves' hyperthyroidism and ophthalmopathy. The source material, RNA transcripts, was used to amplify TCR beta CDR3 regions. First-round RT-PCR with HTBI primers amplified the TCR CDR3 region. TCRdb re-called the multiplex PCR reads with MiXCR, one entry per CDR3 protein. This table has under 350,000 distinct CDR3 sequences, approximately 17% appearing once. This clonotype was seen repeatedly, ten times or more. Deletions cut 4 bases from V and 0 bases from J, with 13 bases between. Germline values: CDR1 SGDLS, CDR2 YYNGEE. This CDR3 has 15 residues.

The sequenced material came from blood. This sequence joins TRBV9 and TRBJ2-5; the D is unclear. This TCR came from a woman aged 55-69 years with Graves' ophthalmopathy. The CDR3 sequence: CASSNNGRYQETQYF. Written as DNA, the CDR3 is TGTGCCAGCAGCAACAACGGACGGTACCAAGAGACCCAGTACTTC.